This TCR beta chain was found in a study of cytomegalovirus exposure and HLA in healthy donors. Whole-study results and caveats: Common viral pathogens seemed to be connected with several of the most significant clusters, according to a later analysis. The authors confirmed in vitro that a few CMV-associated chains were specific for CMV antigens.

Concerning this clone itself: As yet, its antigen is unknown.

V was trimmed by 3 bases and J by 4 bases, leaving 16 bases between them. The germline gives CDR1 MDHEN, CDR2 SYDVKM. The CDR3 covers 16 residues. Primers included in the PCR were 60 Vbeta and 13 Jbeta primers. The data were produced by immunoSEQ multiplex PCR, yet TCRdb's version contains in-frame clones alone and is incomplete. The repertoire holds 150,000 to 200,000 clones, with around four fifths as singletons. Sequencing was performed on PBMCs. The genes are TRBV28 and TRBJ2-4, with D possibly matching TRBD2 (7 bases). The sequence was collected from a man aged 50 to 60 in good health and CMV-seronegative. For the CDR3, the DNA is TGTGCCAGCAGTTTTGGGGGGGTCCAGGGGAAAAACATTCAGTACTTC. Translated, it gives CASSFGGVQGKNIQYF.